The rows below give T cell receptor beta chains drawn from one sample of a study of cytomegalovirus exposure and HLA in healthy donors. The data were produced by immunoSEQ multiplex PCR, yet TCRdb's version contains in-frame clones alone and is incomplete. Of approximately 150,000 clones listed, approximately 72% are singletons. The sample taken for sequencing was PBMCs. Source of these receptors: a man aged 40-49 years in good health and CMV-seronegative. The CDR3 runs from the conserved cysteine through the conserved F or W. A D gene is named only where the DNA matches it firmly. Some rows have no size entry. The others give once, few or many, or a class for an expanded clone.

TRBJ2-3,-,few,15,TRBV27,CASSPGSSGTDTQYF,TGTGCCAGCAGCCCGGGTAGCTCCGGGACAGATACGCAGTATTTT
TRBJ2-7,TRBD2,-,18,TRBV5-1,CASSLGASGGPSSYEQYF,TGCGCCAGCAGCTTGGGGGCTAGCGGGGGCCCAAGCTCCTACGAGCAGTACTTC
TRBJ2-1,-,-,14,TRBV21-1,CASSTLTLYNEQFF,TGTGCCAGCTCCACCCTTACTCTCTACAATGAGCAGTTCTTC
TRBJ2-2,-,few,15,TRBV4-3,CASSLVGVGTGELFF,TGCGCCAGCAGCCTCGTAGGGGTGGGCACCGGGGAGCTGTTTTTT
TRBJ1-4,-,-,15,TRBV7-2,CASSLAGGVGEKLFF,TGTGCCAGCAGCTTAGCGGGGGGGGTTGGCGAAAAACTGTTTTTT
TRBJ1-2,-,-,17,TRBV5-1,CASRPRSGPTDDYGYTF,TGCGCCAGCAGACCAAGAAGCGGCCCCACAGACGACTATGGCTACACCTTC
TRBJ1-1,-,-,15,TRBV15,CATSRERTQNTEAFF,TGTGCCACCAGCAGAGAACGGACACAGAACACTGAAGCTTTCTTT
TRBJ2-2,-,-,14,TRBV10-2,CASRPPRGTGELFF,TGCGCCAGCAGACCTCCTCGGGGAACCGGGGAGCTGTTTTTT
TRBJ2-7,-,-,14,TRBV6-5,CASSYADSRLEQYF,TGTGCCAGCAGTTACGCGGACTCACGGCTCGAGCAGTACTTC
TRBJ1-6,TRBD1,-,15,TRBV6-5,CASSYSNRGGSPLHF,TGTGCCAGCAGTTACTCGAACAGGGGAGGTTCACCCCTCCACTTT
TRBJ2-7,TRBD1,-,16,TRBV27,CASSLSGQGRAYEQYF,TGTGCCAGCAGTTTATCAGGACAGGGGAGGGCTTACGAGCAGTACTTC
TRBJ1-2,-,-,15,TRBV7-9,CASSLAGEGLDGYTF,TGTGCCAGCAGCTTAGCCGGGGAGGGATTGGATGGCTACACCTTC
TRBJ2-3,-,few,15,TRBV30,CAWRRRRSGTDTQYF,TGTGCCTGGAGGAGGAGGCGGTCTGGCACAGATACGCAGTATTTT
TRBJ1-2,-,-,13,TRBV7-9,CASRHPTGPGYTF,TGTGCCAGCAGACACCCTACAGGGCCCGGCTACACCTTC
TRBJ2-4,-,-,13,TRBV2,CASRTLAKNIQYF,TGTGCCAGCAGGACACTAGCCAAAAACATTCAGTACTTC
TRBJ1-4,-,few,22,TRBV7-8,CASSLEDLATGGRPTTNEKLFF,TGTGCCAGCAGCTTAGAGGATTTGGCGACAGGAGGACGCCCGACAACTAATGAAAAACTGTTTTTT
TRBJ1-5,-,-,16,TRBV6-1,CASSVTPGGSNQPQHF,TGTGCCAGCAGTGTCACTCCGGGGGGTAGCAATCAGCCCCAGCATTTT
TRBJ1-5,-,once,15,TRBV28,CASSLGLWGNQPQHF,TGTGCCAGCAGTTTAGGGCTCTGGGGCAATCAGCCCCAGCATTTT
TRBJ1-6,-,-,15,TRBV7-9,CASSFGWGEASPLHF,TGTGCCAGCAGCTTCGGTTGGGGAGAGGCTTCACCCCTCCACTTT
TRBJ2-1,TRBD1,-,15,TRBV11-2,CASSSYRGLDNEQFF,TGTGCCAGCAGCTCTTACAGGGGTTTGGACAATGAGCAGTTCTTC
TRBJ1-2,-,once,14,TRBV6-1,CASSGGGRTYGYPF,TGTGCCAGCAGTGGGGGGGGGCGCACCTATGGCTACCCCTTC